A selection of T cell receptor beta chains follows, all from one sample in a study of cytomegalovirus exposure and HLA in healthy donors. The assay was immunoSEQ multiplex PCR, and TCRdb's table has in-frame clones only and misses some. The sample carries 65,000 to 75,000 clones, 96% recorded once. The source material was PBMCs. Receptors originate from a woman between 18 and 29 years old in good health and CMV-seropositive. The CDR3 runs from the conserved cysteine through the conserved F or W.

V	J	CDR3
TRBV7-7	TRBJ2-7	CASSLSGSYEQYF
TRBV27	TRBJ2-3	CASSLSYDREWPDTQYF
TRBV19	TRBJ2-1	CASSLTGYNEQFF
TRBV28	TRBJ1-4	CASSSPGSQTNEKLFF
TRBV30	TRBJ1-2	CAAQGRAYGYTF
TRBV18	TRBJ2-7	CASSRNPGTASYEQYF
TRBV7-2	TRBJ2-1	CASSLGGVREQFF
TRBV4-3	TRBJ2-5	CASRSTSGRVQYF
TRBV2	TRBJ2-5	CASSGLAGGQETQYF
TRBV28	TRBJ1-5	CASTQNTYQPQHF
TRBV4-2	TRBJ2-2	CASSQGGLAGEITGELFF
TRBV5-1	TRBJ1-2	CASSSGQGDNYGYTF
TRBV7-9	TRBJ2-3	CASSGESTDTQYF
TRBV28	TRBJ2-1	CASSPQGSGSLNEQFF
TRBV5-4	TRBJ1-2	CASSLGQGRTKYGYTF
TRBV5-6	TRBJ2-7	CASSPATSGREPYEQYF